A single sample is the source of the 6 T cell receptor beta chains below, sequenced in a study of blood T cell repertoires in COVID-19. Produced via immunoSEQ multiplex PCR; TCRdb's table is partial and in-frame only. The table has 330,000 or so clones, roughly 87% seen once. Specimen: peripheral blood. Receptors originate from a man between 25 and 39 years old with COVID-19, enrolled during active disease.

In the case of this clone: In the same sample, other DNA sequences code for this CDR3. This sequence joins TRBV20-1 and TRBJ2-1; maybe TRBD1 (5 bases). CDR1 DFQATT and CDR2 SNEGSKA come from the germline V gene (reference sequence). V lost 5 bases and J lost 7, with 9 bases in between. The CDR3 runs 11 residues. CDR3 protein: CSASRENEQFF. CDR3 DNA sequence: TGCAGTGCTTCCAGGGAAAATGAGCAGTTCTTC.

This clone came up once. CDR3 nucleotides: TGTGCCAGCAGCTCAGTGGCTAGCGACACAGATACGCAGTATTTT. It translates to CASSSVASDTDTQYF. V and J are TRBV6-6 and TRBJ2-3, with TRBD2 as a possible D gene (6 bases). Trimming removed 6 bases at V and 2 bases at J, with 15 bases between. The CDR3 totals 15 residues. From germline, CDR1 is MNHNY and CDR2 SVGAGI (reference sequence).

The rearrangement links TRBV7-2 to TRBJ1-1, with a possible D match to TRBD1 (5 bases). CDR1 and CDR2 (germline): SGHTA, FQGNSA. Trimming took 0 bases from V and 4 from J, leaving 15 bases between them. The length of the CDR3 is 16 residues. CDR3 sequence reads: CASSLAWGGVSTEAFF. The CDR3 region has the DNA TGTGCCAGCAGCTTAGCCTGGGGGGGTGTGAGCACTGAAGCTTTCTTT.

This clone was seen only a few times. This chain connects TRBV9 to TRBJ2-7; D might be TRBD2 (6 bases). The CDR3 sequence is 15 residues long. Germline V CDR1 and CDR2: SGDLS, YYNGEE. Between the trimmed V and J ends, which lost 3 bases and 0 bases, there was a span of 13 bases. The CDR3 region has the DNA TGTGCCAGCAGCGCCCACGGGGGTAGCTCCTACGAGCAGTACTTC. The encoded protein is CASSAHGGSSYEQYF.

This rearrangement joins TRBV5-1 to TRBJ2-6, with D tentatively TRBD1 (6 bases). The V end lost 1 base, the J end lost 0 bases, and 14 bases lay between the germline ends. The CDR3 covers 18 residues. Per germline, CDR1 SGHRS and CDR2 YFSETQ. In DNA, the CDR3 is TGCGCCAGCAGCTTGTCATCCAGGGGCAGCTCTGGGGCCAACGTCCTGACTTTC. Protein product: CASSLSSRGSSGANVLTF.

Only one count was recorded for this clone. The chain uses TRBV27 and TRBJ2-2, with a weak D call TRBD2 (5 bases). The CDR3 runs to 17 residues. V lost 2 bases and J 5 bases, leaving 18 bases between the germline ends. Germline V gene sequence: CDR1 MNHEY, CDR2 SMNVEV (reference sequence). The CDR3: CASSLKLARWETGELFF. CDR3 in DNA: TGTGCCAGCAGTTTAAAGTTGGCTCGGTGGGAGACCGGGGAGCTGTTTTTT.